This T cell receptor (beta chain) was obtained from a study of neoadjuvant nivolumab and ipilimumab in lung cancer. Data came from immunoSEQ multiplex PCR; TCRdb stores just in-frame clones and leaves some out. The table records about 17,000 clones, roughly 76% of them present only once. The sequence was obtained from an adult with non-small cell lung cancer. The input for sequencing was tumor tissue, taken after neoadjuvant nivolumab, alone or with ipilimumab, at or shortly before surgery.

The CDR3 coding sequence is TGTGCCAGCAGCTTCCTGATTGATCAGCCCCAGCATTTT. Its translation: CASSFLIDQPQHF. The chain links TRBV7-2 to TRBJ1-5; D is ambiguous. The length of the CDR3 is 13 residues. Germline values: CDR1 SGHTA, CDR2 FQGNSA. V was pared by 3 bases and J by 5 bases, with 8 bases between.